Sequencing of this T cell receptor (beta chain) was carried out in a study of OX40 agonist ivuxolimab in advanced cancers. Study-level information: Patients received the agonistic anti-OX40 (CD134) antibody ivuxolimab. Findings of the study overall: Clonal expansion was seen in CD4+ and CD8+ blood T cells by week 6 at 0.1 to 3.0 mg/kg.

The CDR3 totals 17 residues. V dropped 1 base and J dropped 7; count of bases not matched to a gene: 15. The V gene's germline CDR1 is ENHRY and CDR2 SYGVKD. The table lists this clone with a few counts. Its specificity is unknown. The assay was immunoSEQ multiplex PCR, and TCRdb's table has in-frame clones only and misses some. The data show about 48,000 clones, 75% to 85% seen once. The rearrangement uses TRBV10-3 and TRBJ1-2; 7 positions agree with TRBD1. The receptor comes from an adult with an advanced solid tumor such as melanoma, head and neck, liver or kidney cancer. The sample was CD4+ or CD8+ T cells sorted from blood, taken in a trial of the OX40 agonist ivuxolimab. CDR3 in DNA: TGTGCCATCAGTGAGTTTGGAGGGGGCGCATCAGCTTTTGGCTACACCTTC. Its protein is CAISEFGGGASAFGYTF.